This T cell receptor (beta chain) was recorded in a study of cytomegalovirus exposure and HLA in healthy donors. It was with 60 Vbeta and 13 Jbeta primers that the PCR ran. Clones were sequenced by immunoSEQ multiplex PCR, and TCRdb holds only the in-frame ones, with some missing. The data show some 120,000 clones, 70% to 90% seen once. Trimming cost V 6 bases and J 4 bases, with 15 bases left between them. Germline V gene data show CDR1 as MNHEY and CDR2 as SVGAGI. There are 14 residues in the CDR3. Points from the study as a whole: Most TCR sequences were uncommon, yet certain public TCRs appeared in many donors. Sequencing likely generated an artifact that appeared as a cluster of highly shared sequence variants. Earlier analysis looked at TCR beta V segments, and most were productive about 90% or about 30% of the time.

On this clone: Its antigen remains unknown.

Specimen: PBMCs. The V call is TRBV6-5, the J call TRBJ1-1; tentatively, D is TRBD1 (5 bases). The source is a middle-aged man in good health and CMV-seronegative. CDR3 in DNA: TGTGCCAGCAGCCCCCCGGGGGTGGGCACTGAAGCTTTCTTT. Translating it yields CASSPPGVGTEAFF.